Given below is one T cell receptor beta chain in context. The target antigen is unknown. Enrollment shut out patients with autoimmune disease history or systemic immunosuppression. Germline V gene data show CDR1 as SGHDN and CDR2 as FVKESK. The CDR3 contains 16 residues. Losses at the gene ends were 3 bases for V and 4 bases for J; bases not matched to a gene: 5. Using immunoSEQ multiplex PCR, the repertoire was profiled, and TCRdb retains in-frame clones only, with some absent. The sample lists some 60,000 clones, approximately 83% occurring once. This entry is derived from a study of OX40 agonist ivuxolimab in advanced cancers. Study-level information: Those treated in dose escalation had hepatocellular carcinoma, melanoma, renal cell cancer or head and neck cancer. Study-wide findings and caveats: Some patients without response likewise showed low normalized clonal expansion.

Sequenced here: CD4+ or CD8+ T cells sorted from blood, sampled in a trial of the OX40 agonist ivuxolimab. The chain is built from TRBV14 and TRBJ2-1, with 11 bases identical to TRBD1. The receptor's source is an adult with an advanced solid tumor such as melanoma, head and neck, liver or kidney cancer. DNA of the CDR3: TGTGCCAGCAGCCAGCGCGGACAGGGGGCTTACAATGAGCAGTTCTTC. It specifies CASSQRGQGAYNEQFF. Full variable domain (remainder filled in from reference TRBV14 and TRBJ2-1): EAGVTQFPSHSVIEKGQTVTLRCDPISGHDNLYWYRRVMGKEIKFLLHFVKESKQDESGMPNNRFLAERTGGTYSTLKVQPAELEDSGVYFCASSQRGQGAYNEQFFGPGTRLTVL.